Listed below are T cell receptor beta chains from one sample, sequenced in a study of T cells in Graves' hyperthyroidism and ophthalmopathy. TCRdb processed the multiplex PCR reads anew with MiXCR; each CDR3 protein has one entry. The sample gives more than 500,000 distinct CDR3 sequences, 14% of which show up once; approximately 14% is in the top ten. Sequencing was done on a sample of blood. Receptors originate from a woman between 40 and 55 years old with Graves' hyperthyroidism. Each CDR3 is given with its conserved first and last residue. The D gene is left open where the match is weak. Size tells how often a clone was seen (once, few, many) or the class of an expanded clone, and some rows leave it out.

cdr3_length	clone_size	v_call	d_call	j_call	cdr3_nt	cdr3_aa
16	few	TRBV7-2	.	TRBJ2-5	TGTGCCAGCAGCTTAGCGCGCCAATGGAGCCAAGAGACCCAGTACTTC	CASSLARQWSQETQYF
15	many	TRBV12-3/TRBV12-4	TRBD1	TRBJ1-5	TGTGCCAGCAGTTTTTCAGGGGGATCCAATCAGCCCCAGCATTTT	CASSFSGGSNQPQHF
16	many	TRBV30	.	TRBJ1-1	TGTGCCTGGAGCGGAGGCCGGGTCCTAGTTAACACTGAAGCTTTCTTT	CAWSGGRVLVNTEAFF
12	many	TRBV20-1	.	TRBJ2-5	TGCAGTGCGAGGGAGGGGGCGGGGACCCAGTACTTC	CSAREGAGTQYF
13	many	TRBV11-2	.	TRBJ2-7	TGTGCCAGCAGCGGCCGGGACGAATACGAGCAGTACTTC	CASSGRDEYEQYF
15	few	TRBV5-1	.	TRBJ1-5	TGCGCCAGCAGCTTGACGGGTAGAGGCAATCAGCCCCAGCATTTT	CASSLTGRGNQPQHF
15	.	TRBV9	.	TRBJ2-7	TGTGCCAGCAGCGCCCAAGACGGGAAGCTCTACGAGCAGTACTTC	CASSAQDGKLYEQYF
15	.	TRBV5-6	TRBD1	TRBJ1-5	TGTGCCAGCAGCCCCCGGGACAGGGATTTGGAGCCCCAGCATTTT	CASSPRDRDLEPQHF
12	many	TRBV10-3	.	TRBJ1-6	TGTGCCATCAGTGAGCCCAATTCACCCCTCCACTTT	CAISEPNSPLHF
15	many	TRBV7-2	.	TRBJ2-3	TGTGCCAGCAGCTTAACTGGGATTAGCACAGATACGCAGTATTTT	CASSLTGISTDTQYF
13	.	TRBV24-1	TRBD1	TRBJ1-3	TGTGCCGCGGGGACAGGGAAGGGAAACACCATATATTTT	CAAGTGKGNTIYF
14	.	TRBV9	.	TRBJ2-1	TGTGCCAGCAGCGTAGACCGGGCGGGCAATGAGCAGTTCTTC	CASSVDRAGNEQFF
14	many	TRBV3-1	.	TRBJ2-5	TGTGCCAGCGGTGGTCCGGCGGGGCGGGAGACCCAGTACTTC	CASGGPAGRETQYF
12	few	TRBV20-1	.	TRBJ2-7	TGCAGTGCTTCGACTGGGGACTACGAGCAGTACTTC	CSASTGDYEQYF
14	many	TRBV28	.	TRBJ2-7	TGTGCCAGCAGTTTAACAACAGGGAGCAACGAGCAGTACTTC	CASSLTTGSNEQYF
15	many	TRBV3-1	TRBD2	TRBJ2-7	TGTGCCAGCAGCCAAGATGGCGGGAGGACCTACGAGCAGTACTTC	CASSQDGGRTYEQYF
14	few	TRBV25-1	TRBD1	TRBJ2-7	TGTGCCAGCAGGATGACAGGGGCTATATACGAGCAGTACTTC	CASRMTGAIYEQYF
15	many	TRBV5-1	TRBD1	TRBJ2-2	TGCGCCAGCAGCAACGGACAGGGCGGCGCCGGGGAGCTGTTTTTT	CASSNGQGGAGELFF
14	.	TRBV7-8	.	TRBJ1-5	TGTGCCAGCAGCTCTGGGACAATCAATCAGCCCCAGCATTTT	CASSSGTINQPQHF
15	.	TRBV27	.	TRBJ1-1	TGTGCCAGCAGTTTAAGCGGGATCGAGAACACTGAAGCTTTCTTT	CASSLSGIENTEAFF
16	many	TRBV28	.	TRBJ2-3	TGTGCCAGCAGTTCTTATGATAAGGGAATTGGGTATACGCAGTATTTT	CASSSYDKGIGYTQYF
12	few	TRBV7-3	.	TRBJ2-1	TGTGCCAGCAGCTTAAAGGGGGGTGAGCAGTTCTTC	CASSLKGGEQFF